The T cell receptor (beta chain) described here comes from a study of CD8 T cells in ankylosing spondylitis. Study-wide findings and caveats: The authors found the disease-linked clones to be CD8+ and relatively rare in peripheral blood. Clones linked to disease were reported to show significant enrichment in matched ankylosing spondylitis synovial fluid.

Points on this clonotype: Its antigen is not known.

The TCR beta libraries were generated through quantitative 5'-RACE incorporating molecular barcodes. TCRdb called the 5' RACE reads again in MiXCR, with one record for every CDR3 protein. The top ten clones hold approximately 4.4% of a sample with about 250,000 distinct CDR3 sequences, 32% of them seen once. Trimming removed 0 bases from V and 7 bases from J, with 19 bases in between. CDR1 is DFQATT and CDR2 is SNEGSKA in the germline V gene (reference sequence). The CDR3 is made up of 16 amino acids. The source is a male donor with ankylosing spondylitis or in good health (not recorded which). The chain combines TRBV20-1 with TRBJ1-5; D is undetermined. Source material: blood, either unsorted or a sorted T cell fraction (not recorded which). CDR3 DNA: TGCAGTGCTAGAGATCCAGGTTTGGGCACTCGGCAGCCCCAGCATTTT. As protein: CSARDPGLGTRQPQHF.